This entry lists 21 T cell receptor beta chains sequenced from one sample in a study of T cell repertoires in ileal Crohn's disease. The assay was immunoSEQ multiplex PCR, and TCRdb's table has in-frame clones only and misses some. The sample holds 13,000 to 15,000 clones, roughly 84% seen once. The source material was ileal tissue. These receptors were obtained from an adult with Crohn's disease.

The chain recombines TRBV2 with TRBJ2-1, with 8 bases matching TRBD1. CDR1 is SNHLY and CDR2 is FYNNEI in the germline V gene. Unmatched junction bases numbered 8, after V lost 6 bases and J lost 7 bases. CDR3 length: 14 residues. The CDR3 protein is CASRDRTGLNEQFF. CDR3 in DNA: TGTGCCAGCAGAGATAGGACAGGGCTAAATGAGCAGTTCTTC.

CDR3 bases: TGTGCCTGGAGTAAAGGACAGGGGGACAATTCACCCCTCCACTTT. This sequence encodes CAWSKGQGDNSPLHF. The chain couples TRBV30 to TRBJ1-6, with 10 bases lining up with TRBD1. This CDR3 comprises 15 residues. CDR1 GTSNPN and CDR2 SVGIG come from the germline V gene (reference sequence). The ends lost 2 bases at V and 7 bases at J; junction bases unmatched: 5.

Worth noting for this clone: In the same sample, other DNA sequences code for this CDR3. The chain joins TRBV27 to TRBJ2-1; 14 bases fit TRBD2. Per germline, CDR1 MNHEY and CDR2 SMNVEV (reference sequence). The CDR3 runs to 15 residues. With V trimmed by 5 bases and J by 7 bases, 4 bases remained unmatched. CDR3 sequence reads: CASSPGLAGVNEQFF. In DNA, the CDR3 is TGTGCCAGCAGTCCGGGACTAGCGGGAGTGAATGAGCAGTTCTTC.

The chain combines TRBV28 with TRBJ1-5; TRBD1 matches at 7 bases. In germline, CDR1 is MDHEN, CDR2 SYDVKM. The CDR3 contains 16 residues. V shed 6 bases, J shed 1 base, and the junction held 9 bases outside the gene matches. DNA of the CDR3: TGTGCCAGCAGCTTAGCCCGGGACAGAAGCAATCAGCCCCAGCATTTT. This translates into CASSLARDRSNQPQHF.

This clone has only one observation. J is TRBJ2-7 and V is TRBV25-1, with TRBD1 as a possible D gene (5 bases). Trimming shortened V by 4 bases and J by 0 bases, and 7 bases separated the two germline ends. The CDR3 loop spans 13 amino acids. Looked up from germline, CDR1 is MGHDK and CDR2 is SYGVNS. CDR3 residues: CASSGRDSYEQYF. The CDR3 DNA reads TGTGCCAGCAGTGGCAGGGACTCCTACGAGCAGTACTTC.

This chain links TRBV2 with TRBJ2-1; TRBD2 agrees at 7 bases. With V trimmed by 3 bases and J by 9 bases, 8 bases remained unmatched. The germline V gene encodes CDR1 SNHLY and CDR2 FYNNEI. There are 14 residues in the CDR3. CDR3 residues: CASSDKKGRAEQFF. The CDR3 DNA follows: TGTGCCAGCAGTGATAAGAAAGGGAGGGCTGAGCAGTTCTTC.

The chain recombines TRBV28 with TRBJ2-7; no clear D gene. V was pared by 4 bases and J by 0 bases, with 16 bases between. The CDR3 spans 16 residues. CDR1 MDHEN and CDR2 SYDVKM come from the germline V gene. CDR3 sequence reads: CASSSLTVLSSYEQYF. CDR3 in DNA: TGTGCCAGCAGTTCCCTTACAGTCCTGAGCTCCTACGAGCAGTACTTC.

This clone was seen a handful of times. In nucleotides, the CDR3 is TGTGCCAGCAGCAAAGATAACATCCAAGAGACCCAGTACTTC. Translated, it gives CASSKDNIQETQYF. This chain connects TRBV21-1 to TRBJ2-5; TRBD1, the D gene given by the table, was not confirmed from the DNA. TRBV21-1 is shown as a pseudogene. This CDR3 spans 14 amino acids.

A note on this clone: One junction end disagrees with the germline gene, perhaps due to a read error. V is TRBV5-4 and J is TRBJ2-3, with 7 bases lining up with TRBD2. The germline CDR1 and CDR2 sequences are SGHNT and YYREEE (reference sequence). The CDR3 is 13 residues long. CDR3 loop: CASSPEPAGDSSF. Written as DNA, the CDR3 is TGTGCCAGCAGCCCGGAGCCGGCGGGGGACTCCTCTTTT.

V gene TRBV4-1 combines with J gene TRBJ2-1; 7 nucleotides line up with TRBD2. The junction had 17 bases not matched to a gene; V was cut back by 3 bases and J by 6 bases. Germline V gene sequence: CDR1 MGHRA, CDR2 YSYEKL. CDR3 length: 18 amino acids. The CDR3 bases are TGCGCCAGCAGCCAGGGGGGGAGGGCTGGCGGGGCTTCCAATGAGCAGTTCTTC. Protein product: CASSQGGRAGGASNEQFF.

The V and J genes are TRBV2 and TRBJ2-7, with 11 positions matching TRBD2. The J segment lost 2 bases and the V segment lost 8 bases, leaving 8 bases of the junction unmatched. The V gene's germline CDR1 is SNHLY and CDR2 FYNNEI. The CDR3 covers 15 residues. The CDR3 here is CASGPTSGGTYEQYF. The CDR3 nucleotides read TGTGCCAGCGGACCCACTAGCGGGGGAACCTACGAGCAGTACTTC.

V is TRBV2 and J is TRBJ2-7, with a possible D match to TRBD1 (6 bases). This CDR3 has 13 amino acids. Germline V gene sequence: CDR1 SNHLY, CDR2 FYNNEI. Between the trimmed V and J ends, which lost 7 bases and 3 bases, there was a span of 13 bases. CDR3 residues: CASMLTGYYEQYF. The CDR3 DNA follows: TGTGCCAGCATGCTGACAGGCTACTACGAGCAGTACTTC.

The rearrangement uses TRBV29-1 and TRBJ1-4; no clear D. V was pared by 5 bases and J by 0 bases, with 4 bases between. The CDR3 is made up of 12 amino acids. Germline CDR1 is SQVTM and CDR2 is ANQGSEA. In nucleotides, the CDR3 is TGCAGCGTTTCGGCAACTAATGAAAAACTGTTTTTT. Residues: CSVSATNEKLFF.

J is TRBJ2-1 and V is TRBV4-3, with TRBD2 matching over 9 bases. Losses at the gene ends were 0 bases for V and 8 bases for J; bases not matched to a gene: 11. This CDR3 has 17 amino acids. The germline gives CDR1 LGHNA, CDR2 YSLEER. Here the CDR3 reads CASSQDPAGGPGDEQFF. The CDR3 DNA reads TGCGCCAGCAGCCAAGATCCCGCGGGGGGGCCCGGCGATGAGCAGTTCTTC.

The table lists this clone with a count of one. The V call is TRBV4-1, the J call TRBJ2-7; D is perhaps TRBD2 (6 bases). Trimming shortened V by 4 bases and J by 3 bases, and 16 bases separated the two germline ends. CDR1 and CDR2 (germline): MGHRA, YSYEKL. The CDR3 loop spans 15 amino acids. This chain's CDR3 is CASSREVTGGYEQYF. The CDR3, as DNA: TGCGCCAGCAGCCGGGAGGTCACTGGCGGCTACGAGCAGTACTTC.

The chain is built from TRBV5-4 and TRBJ1-1; 7 bases fit TRBD1. Trimming cost V 4 bases and J 6 bases; bases outside gene matches: 6. Germline V gene data show CDR1 as SGHNT and CDR2 as YYREEE (reference sequence). The CDR3 has 13 amino acids. The CDR3 DNA is TGTGCCAGCAGCCTCGGGACAGAAGCTGAAGCTTTCTTT. This gives the protein CASSLGTEAEAFF.

Only a few counts were recorded for this clone. V and J are TRBV2 and TRBJ2-1, with D maybe TRBD2 (6 bases). CDR1 SNHLY and CDR2 FYNNEI come from the germline V gene. V lost 6 bases and J 9 bases, leaving 12 bases between the germline ends. The CDR3 has 12 amino acids. CDR3 sequence reads: CASSQVEGEQFF. The DNA of the CDR3 is TGTGCCAGCAGCCAGGTGGAGGGTGAGCAGTTCTTC.

The chain uses TRBV5-6 and TRBJ2-1, with D possibly being TRBD1 (5 bases). CDR1 SGHDT and CDR2 YYEEEE come from the germline V gene. The CDR3 length is 15 residues. V was trimmed by 4 bases and J by 2 bases, leaving 13 bases between them. The CDR3 reads CASSVERGTYNEQFF. In DNA form, the CDR3 reads TGTGCCAGCAGCGTCGAAAGGGGAACCTACAATGAGCAGTTCTTC.

V usage is TRBV28 and J usage is TRBJ2-3, with D perhaps TRBD2 (5 bases). The germline V gene has CDR1 MDHEN and CDR2 SYDVKM. Trimming removed 7 bases at V and 6 bases at J, with 14 bases between. The CDR3 runs to 13 residues. The CDR3, as DNA: TGTGCCAGCATGACTACAGCGTTGGATACGCAGTATTTT. Protein sequence: CASMTTALDTQYF.

This rearrangement joins TRBV7-9 to TRBJ1-1; no clear D. Per the germline V gene, CDR1 is SEHNR and CDR2 is FQNEAQ (reference sequence). This CDR3 comprises 14 residues. Between the trimmed V and J ends, which lost 0 bases and 4 bases, there was a span of 9 bases. The CDR3 sequence is CASSLAGIGTEAFF. Written as DNA, the CDR3 is TGTGCCAGCAGCTTAGCCGGGATTGGCACTGAAGCTTTCTTT.

The V and J genes are TRBV6-5 and TRBJ2-2, with 7 bases lining up with TRBD1. Germline assignment: CDR1 MNHEY and CDR2 SVGAGI. The CDR3 is made up of 16 amino acids. The trim removed 3 bases at V and 2 bases at J, leaving 6 bases unmatched. CDR3 region: CASSYLRGRNTGELFF. The CDR3 DNA sequence: TGTGCCAGCAGTTATCTGAGGGGGCGAAACACCGGGGAGCTGTTTTTT.